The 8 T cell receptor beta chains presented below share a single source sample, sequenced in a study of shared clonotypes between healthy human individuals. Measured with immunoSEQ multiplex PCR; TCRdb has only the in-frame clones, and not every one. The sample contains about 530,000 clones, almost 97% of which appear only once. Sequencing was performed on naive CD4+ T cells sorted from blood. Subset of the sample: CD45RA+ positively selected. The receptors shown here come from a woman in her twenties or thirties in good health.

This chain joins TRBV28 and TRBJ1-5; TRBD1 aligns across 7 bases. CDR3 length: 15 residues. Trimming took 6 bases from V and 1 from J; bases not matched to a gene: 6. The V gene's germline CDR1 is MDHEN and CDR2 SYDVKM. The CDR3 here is CASRRQGMSNQPQHF. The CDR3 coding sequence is TGTGCCAGCAGGAGACAGGGTATGAGCAATCAGCCCCAGCATTTT.

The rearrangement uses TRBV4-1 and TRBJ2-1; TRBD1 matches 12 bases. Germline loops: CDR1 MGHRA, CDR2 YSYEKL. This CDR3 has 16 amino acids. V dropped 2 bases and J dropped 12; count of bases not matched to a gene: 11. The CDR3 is CASSQTPGQGAIGQFF. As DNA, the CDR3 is TGCGCCAGCAGCCAAACGCCGGGACAGGGGGCGATTGGGCAGTTCTTC.

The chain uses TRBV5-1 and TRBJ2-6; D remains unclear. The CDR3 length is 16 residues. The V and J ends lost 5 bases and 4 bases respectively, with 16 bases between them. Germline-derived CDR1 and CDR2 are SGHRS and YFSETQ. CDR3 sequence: CASRPDRLGGANVLTF. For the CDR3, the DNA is TGCGCCAGCAGACCTGACCGGTTGGGAGGGGCCAACGTCCTGACTTTC. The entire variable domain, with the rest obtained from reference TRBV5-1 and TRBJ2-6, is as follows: KAGVTQTPRYLIKTRGQQVTLSCSPISGHRSVSWYQQTPGQGLQFLFEYFSETQRNKGNFPGRFSGRQFSNSRSEMNVSTLELGDSALYLCASRPDRLGGANVLTFGAGSRLTVL.

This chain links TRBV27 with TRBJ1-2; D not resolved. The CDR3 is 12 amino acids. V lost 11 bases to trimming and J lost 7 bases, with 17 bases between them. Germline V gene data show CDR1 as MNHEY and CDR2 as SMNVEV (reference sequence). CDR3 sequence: CASGRREGGYTF. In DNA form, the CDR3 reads TGTGCCTCCGGGCGGAGGGAAGGTGGCTACACCTTC.

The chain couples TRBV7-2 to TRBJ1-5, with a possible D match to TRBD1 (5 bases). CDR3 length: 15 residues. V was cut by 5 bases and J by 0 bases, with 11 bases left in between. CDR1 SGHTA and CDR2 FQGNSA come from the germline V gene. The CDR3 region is CASSPQGYSNQPQHF. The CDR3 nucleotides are TGTGCCAGCAGCCCCCAGGGTTATAGCAATCAGCCCCAGCATTTT.

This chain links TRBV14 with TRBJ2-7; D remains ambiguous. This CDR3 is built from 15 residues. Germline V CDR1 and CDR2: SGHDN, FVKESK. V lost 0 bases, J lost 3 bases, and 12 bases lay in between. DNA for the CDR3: TGTGCCAGCAGCCAAGAACGGATAGAGGTCTACGAGCAGTACTTC. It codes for CASSQERIEVYEQYF.

The CDR3 DNA sequence: TGTGCCAGCAGCTTATATTCCCTTGGCAATGAGCAGTTCTTC. Translation gives CASSLYSLGNEQFF. The chain combines TRBV7-3 with TRBJ2-1; D gene unclear. The V gene lost 2 bases and the J gene lost 6 bases, with 11 bases spanning the gap. Germline loops: CDR1 SGHTA, CDR2 FQGTGA. CDR3 size: 14 residues.

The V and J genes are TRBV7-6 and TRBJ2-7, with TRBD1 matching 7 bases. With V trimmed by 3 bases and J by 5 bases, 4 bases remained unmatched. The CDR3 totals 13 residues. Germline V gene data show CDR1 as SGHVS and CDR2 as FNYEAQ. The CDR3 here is CASSFAGGHEQYF. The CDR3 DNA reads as TGTGCCAGCAGCTTTGCAGGGGGACACGAGCAGTACTTC.